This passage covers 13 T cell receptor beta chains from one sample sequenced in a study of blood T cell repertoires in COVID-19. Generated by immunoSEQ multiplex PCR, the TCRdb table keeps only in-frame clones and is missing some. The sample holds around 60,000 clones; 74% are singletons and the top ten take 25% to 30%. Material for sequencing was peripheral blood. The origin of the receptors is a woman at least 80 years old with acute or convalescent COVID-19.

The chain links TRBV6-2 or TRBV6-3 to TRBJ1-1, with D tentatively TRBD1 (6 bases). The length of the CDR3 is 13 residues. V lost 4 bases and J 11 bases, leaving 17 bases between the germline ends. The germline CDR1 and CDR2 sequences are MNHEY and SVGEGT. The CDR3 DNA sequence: TGTGCCAGCAGTTCCGGGACACCGGTCGGGGCTTTCTTT. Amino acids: CASSSGTPVGAFF.

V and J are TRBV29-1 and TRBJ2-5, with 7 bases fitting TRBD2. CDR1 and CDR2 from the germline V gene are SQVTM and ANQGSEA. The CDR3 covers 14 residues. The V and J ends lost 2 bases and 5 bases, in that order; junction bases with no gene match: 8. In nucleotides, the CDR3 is TGCAGCGTTGAAATGGGCGGGAGTGGGGAGACCCAGTACTTC. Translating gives CSVEMGGSGETQYF.

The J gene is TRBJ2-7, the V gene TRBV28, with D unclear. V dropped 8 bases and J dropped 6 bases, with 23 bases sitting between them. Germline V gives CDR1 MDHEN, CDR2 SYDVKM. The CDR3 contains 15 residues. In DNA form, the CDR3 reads TGTGCCAGCCATTCTCGCCGTACTCTCCAACGCGAGCAGTACTTC. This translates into CASHSRRTLQREQYF.

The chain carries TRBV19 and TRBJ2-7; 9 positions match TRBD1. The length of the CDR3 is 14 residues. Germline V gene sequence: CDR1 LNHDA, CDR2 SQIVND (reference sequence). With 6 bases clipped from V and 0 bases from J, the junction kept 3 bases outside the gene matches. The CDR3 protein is CASREQGASYEQYF. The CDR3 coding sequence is TGTGCCAGTAGGGAACAGGGGGCCTCCTACGAGCAGTACTTC.

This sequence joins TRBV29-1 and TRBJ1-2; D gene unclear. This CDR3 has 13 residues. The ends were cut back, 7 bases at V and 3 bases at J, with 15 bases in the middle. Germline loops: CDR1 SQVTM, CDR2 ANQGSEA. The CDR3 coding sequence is TGCAGCGATCTGAGGGCGACATACTATGGCTACACCTTC. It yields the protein CSDLRATYYGYTF.

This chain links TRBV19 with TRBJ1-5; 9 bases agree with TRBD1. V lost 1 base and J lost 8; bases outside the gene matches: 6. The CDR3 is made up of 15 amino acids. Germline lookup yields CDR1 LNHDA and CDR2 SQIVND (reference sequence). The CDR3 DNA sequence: TGTGCCAGTAGTATAGCTACAGGGGGCGGAGAGCCCCAGCATTTT. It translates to CASSIATGGGEPQHF.

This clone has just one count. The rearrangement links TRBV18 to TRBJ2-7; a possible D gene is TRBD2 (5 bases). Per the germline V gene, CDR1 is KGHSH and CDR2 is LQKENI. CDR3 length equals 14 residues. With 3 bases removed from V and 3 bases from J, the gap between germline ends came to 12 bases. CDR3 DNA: TGTGCCAGCTCACCCCAAAGAGGGAACTACGAGCAGTACTTC. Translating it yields CASSPQRGNYEQYF.

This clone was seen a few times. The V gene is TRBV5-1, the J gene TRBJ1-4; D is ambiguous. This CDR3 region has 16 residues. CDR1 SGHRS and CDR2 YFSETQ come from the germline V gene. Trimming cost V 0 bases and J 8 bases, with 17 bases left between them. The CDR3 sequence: CASSLAMTGFGEKLFF. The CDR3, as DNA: TGCGCCAGCAGCTTGGCCATGACGGGTTTTGGAGAAAAACTGTTTTTT.

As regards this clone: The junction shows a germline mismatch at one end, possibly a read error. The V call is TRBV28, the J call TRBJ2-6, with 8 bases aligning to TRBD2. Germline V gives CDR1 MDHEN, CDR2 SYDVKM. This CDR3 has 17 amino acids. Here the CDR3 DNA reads TGCGCCCGCAGTTTATCTCCGGGGGGGATTGGGGCCAACGTCCTGACTTTC. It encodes CARSLSPGGIGANVLTF. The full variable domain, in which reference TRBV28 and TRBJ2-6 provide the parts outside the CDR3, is DVKVTQSSRYLVKRTGEKVFLECVQDMDHENMFWYRQDPGLGLRLIYFSYDVKMKEKGDIPEGYSVSREKKERFSLILESASTNQTSMYLCARSLSPGGIGANVLTFGAGSRLTVL.

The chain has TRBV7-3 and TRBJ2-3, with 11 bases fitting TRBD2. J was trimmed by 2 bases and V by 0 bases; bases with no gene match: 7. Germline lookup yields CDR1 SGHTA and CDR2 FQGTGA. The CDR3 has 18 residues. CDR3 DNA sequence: TGTGCCAGCAGCTTAACGGCCAGGACTAGCGGGCACACAGATACGCAGTATTTT. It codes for CASSLTARTSGHTDTQYF.

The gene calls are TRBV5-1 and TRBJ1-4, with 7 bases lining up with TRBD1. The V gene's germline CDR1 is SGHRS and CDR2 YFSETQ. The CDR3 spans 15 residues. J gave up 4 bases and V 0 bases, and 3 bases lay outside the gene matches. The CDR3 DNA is TGCGCCAGCAGCTTGGATGGACAGGATAATGAAAAACTGTTTTTT. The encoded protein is CASSLDGQDNEKLFF.

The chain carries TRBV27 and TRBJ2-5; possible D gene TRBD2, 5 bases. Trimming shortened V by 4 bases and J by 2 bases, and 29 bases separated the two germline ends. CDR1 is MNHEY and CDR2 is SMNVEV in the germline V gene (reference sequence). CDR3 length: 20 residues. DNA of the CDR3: TGTGCCAGCAGTTGGCTGGGCGGGCCGGGAAAAACGGGGAGTCAAGAGACCCAGTACTTC. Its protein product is CASSWLGGPGKTGSQETQYF.

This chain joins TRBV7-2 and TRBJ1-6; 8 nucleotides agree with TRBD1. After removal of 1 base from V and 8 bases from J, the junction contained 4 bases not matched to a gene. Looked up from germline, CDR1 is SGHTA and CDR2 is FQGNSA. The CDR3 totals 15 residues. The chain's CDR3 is CASSLEGTGYSPLHF. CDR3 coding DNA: TGTGCCAGCAGCTTAGAGGGGACAGGTTATTCACCCCTCCACTTT.